This T cell receptor beta chain derives from a study of blood T cells in healthy people across ages. A minimum of 7 million PBMCs was isolated per sample. The authors ran a second PCR of about 7 to 11 cycles using a sample-barcoded 5' primer and a J-beta primer mix. TCRdb itself ran the 5' RACE reads through MiXCR, one entry per CDR3 protein. The table includes 1,100,000 or so distinct CDR3 sequences, 45% detected once. This clonotype has just a few counts. Between the trimmed V and J ends, which lost 6 bases and 0 bases, there was a span of 6 bases. The V gene's germline CDR1 is MNHEY and CDR2 SMNVEV (reference sequence). This CDR3 region has 13 residues.

The chain has TRBV27 and TRBJ1-5; unclear D gene. Material for sequencing was blood. This TCR derives from an older woman in good health. The CDR3 protein is CASSLISNQPQHF. Here the CDR3 DNA reads TGTGCCAGCAGCCTCATTAGCAATCAGCCCCAGCATTTT.